These T cell receptor beta chains were read from a single sample in a study. TCRdb reprocessed the 5' RACE reads with MiXCR, giving one entry per CDR3 protein. The sample carries some 57,000 distinct CDR3 sequences, more than 15% recorded once. Sequencing was carried out using naive CD4+ T cells sorted from blood. The source is a female donor with breast cancer. Each CDR3 is given with its conserved first and last residue. D genes are given only for firm matches. Clone size, where shown, is once, few, many, or a class for clones that have expanded.

J	V	D	size	DNA	CDR3
TRBJ2-5	TRBV6-1	.	once	TGTGTCAGCAGTGCGGAGCGGGCAAAAGCGGAGACCCAGTACTTC	CVSSAERAKAETQYF
TRBJ2-5	TRBV5-4	TRBD2	.	TGTGCCAGCAGTTCCCGTAGGGGGACTAGCGGGGAGACCCAGTACTTC	CASSSRRGTSGETQYF
TRBJ2-1	TRBV12-3/TRBV12-4	TRBD2	few	TGTGCCAGCAGTTTAACCCATATCAGCGGGAGCACCCACAATGAGCAGTTCTTC	CASSLTHISGSTHNEQFF
TRBJ2-5	TRBV21-1	.	.	TGTGCCAGCAGCAAAGAGGGACAGGGGAAAGAGACCCAGTACTTC	CASSKEGQGKETQYF
TRBJ2-4	TRBV6-1	.	.	TGTGCCAGCAGTGAACGTGTCGATTTCGGGGTTGTGAAAAACATTCAGTACTTC	CASSERVDFGVVKNIQYF
TRBJ2-1	TRBV12-3/TRBV12-4	.	.	TGTGCCAGCAGTTTAAGTAGGGAATGGGAGCAGTTCTTC	CASSLSREWEQFF
TRBJ2-3	TRBV6-1	.	many	TGTGCCAGCTGGTACGGCGGTTCGCAGTATTTT	CASWYGGSQYF
TRBJ2-3	TRBV24-1	TRBD2	.	TGTGCCACCAGTGATGCGGGAGAAGATACGCAGTATTTT	CATSDAGEDTQYF
TRBJ2-2	TRBV5-1	TRBD2	few	TGCGTCAGCAGCCGGACTAGCAGTTACACCGGGGAGCTGTTTTTT	CVSSRTSSYTGELFF
TRBJ1-1	TRBV12-3/TRBV12-4	.	many	TGTGCCAGCAGTTCTGATTGGAACACTGAAGCTTTCTTT	CASSSDWNTEAFF
TRBJ2-7	TRBV12-3/TRBV12-4	TRBD1	few	TGTGCCAGCAAGACCGGGACAGGGGGTTACGAGCAGTACTTC	CASKTGTGGYEQYF
TRBJ2-6	TRBV11-1	.	.	TGTGCCAGCAGCTCGAGGGCCAACGTCCTGACTTTC	CASSSRANVLTF
TRBJ1-2	TRBV5-4	TRBD1	few	TGTGCCAGCACCACGGACAGGGGGCACTATGGCTACACCTTC	CASTTDRGHYGYTF
TRBJ2-1	TRBV29-1	TRBD2	.	TGCAGCGCCGGGACTAACTCCTACAATGAGCAGTTCTTC	CSAGTNSYNEQFF
TRBJ1-5	TRBV20-1	.	many	TGCAGTGCTAGAGATCACACCGTCGAGGAGGTTCAGCCCCAGCATTTT	CSARDHTVEEVQPQHF
TRBJ2-7	TRBV2	.	.	TGTGCCAGCAGGCCGACTTGGGGGGTTGGCGAGCAGTACTTC	CASRPTWGVGEQYF
TRBJ2-7	TRBV11-2	.	few	TGTGCCAGCAGCTTAACGGGGACACCATCCTACGAGCAGTACTTC	CASSLTGTPSYEQYF
TRBJ2-4	TRBV11-1	.	few	TGTGCCAGCAGCTTCAGGGTAGCCAAAAACATTCAGTACTTC	CASSFRVAKNIQYF
TRBJ2-6	TRBV5-1	.	few	TGCGCCAGCAGCTTGGAAGGGTCTGGGGCCAACGTCCTGACTTTC	CASSLEGSGANVLTF
TRBJ2-3	TRBV6-1	TRBD2	.	TGTGCCAGCACCCGAGGCTCTGGCGGGAGCAGTGCAGATACGCAGTATTTT	CASTRGSGGSSADTQYF
TRBJ2-7	TRBV4-1	TRBD2	.	TGCGCCAGCAGCCAGGCGGGACTAGCCCGCGAGCAGTACTTC	CASSQAGLAREQYF
TRBJ1-1	TRBV4-3	.	many	TGCGCCAGCAGCCAAGAATTGGGGACCACTGAAGCTTTCTTT	CASSQELGTTEAFF
TRBJ2-1	TRBV9	.	few	TGTGCCAGCAGCGTAGCGGACTACAGGGCTGAGCAGTTCTTC	CASSVADYRAEQFF
TRBJ2-1	TRBV4-1	TRBD2	.	TGCGCCAGCAGCCAACTTTGGACTAGCGGGGGGAGGGATGAGCAGTTCTTC	CASSQLWTSGGRDEQFF
TRBJ2-2	TRBV7-8	.	.	TGTACCAGCAGCTTTAATACCGGGACCACGAACACCGGGGAGCTGTTTTTT	CTSSFNTGTTNTGELFF
TRBJ2-3	TRBV9	TRBD2	.	TGTGCCAGCAGCGTAAGCGTACTAGCGGGAGGCCGAGATACGCAGTATTTT	CASSVSVLAGGRDTQYF
TRBJ2-1	TRBV20-1	.	many	TGCAGTGCTAGGCGAGTTAGCGGAGAAGAGCAGTTCTTC	CSARRVSGEEQFF